The 15 T cell receptor beta chains below were found in one sample sequenced in a study of spatial heterogeneity in lung cancer. Their antigen targets remain unknown. Time point of the sample: sample taken at primary tumor resection. Study results and limitations: It was found that expanded intratumoral alpha and beta TCR counts tracked tumor mutation counts.

A single record per CDR3 protein comes from TCRdb applying MiXCR to the 5' RACE reads. The top ten hold under 9.5% of the sample, which has 7,300 or so distinct CDR3 sequences, approximately 9% seen once. Sequenced material: lung tumor tissue, taken at surgery. These receptors came from a male donor with early-stage non-small cell lung cancer.

Details on this clonotype: With a much larger clone just one base away, this may be a read error. The chain couples TRBV6-2 or TRBV6-3 to TRBJ1-2; TRBD1 agrees at 7 bases. Looked up from germline, CDR1 is MNHEY and CDR2 is SVGEGT. The junction had 14 bases not matched to a gene; V was cut back by 7 bases and J by 0 bases. CDR3 size: 17 residues. The CDR3: CASIPGEGAGANYGYTF. The DNA of the CDR3 is TGTGCCAGCATCCCTGGTGAGGGGGCCGGAGCTAACTATGGCTACACCTTC.

This clonotype was seen more than once but under ten times. This chain connects TRBV20-1 to TRBJ1-3, with unresolved D. CDR1 is DFQATT, CDR2 SNEGSKA, per germline (reference sequence). CDR3 length: 15 amino acids. Trimming removed 6 bases at V and 3 bases at J, with 18 bases between. The CDR3 protein is CSARSDFASGNTIYF. The CDR3 DNA reads TGCAGTGCCAGGTCAGATTTCGCGAGTGGAAACACCATATATTTT.

Judged by abundance, this clonotype is medium-sized (0.01 to 0.1%). This chain connects TRBV11-3 to TRBJ2-2; D gene unclear. CDR1 is SGHNT and CDR2 is YENEEA in the germline V gene. V lost 6 bases, J lost 4 bases, and 12 bases lay in between. The CDR3 runs to 14 residues. CDR3 DNA sequence: TGTGCCAGCAGAAGGAGCGATGGCACCGGGGAGCTGTTTTTT. This codes for CASRRSDGTGELFF. Supplemented by reference TRBV11-3 and TRBJ2-2, the full variable domain reads EAGVVQSPRYKIIEKKQPVAFWCNPISGHNTLYWYLQNLGQGPELLIRYENEEAVDDSQLPKDRFSAERLKGVDSTLKIQPAELGDSAVYLCASRRSDGTGELFFGEGSRLTVL.

At least ten counts were recorded for this clonotype. The J gene is TRBJ2-7, the V gene TRBV6-1, with D possibly matching TRBD1 (6 bases). Trimming removed 5 bases at V and 1 base at J, with 21 bases between. The CDR3 sequence is 17 residues long. CDR1 and CDR2 (germline): MNHNS, SASEGT. The CDR3 DNA reads as TGTGCCAGCAGTTTCCCTCAAAGTGGACAGAGTTCCTACGAGCAGTACTTC. Residues: CASSFPQSGQSSYEQYF.

The chain joins TRBV20-1 to TRBJ2-7; 7 nucleotides line up with TRBD1. The CDR3 sequence is 17 residues long. V was clipped by 0 bases and J by 1 base; unmatched bases: 12. Germline CDR1 and CDR2: DFQATT and SNEGSKA (reference sequence). CDR3 DNA sequence: TGCAGTGCTAGAGATTCGCTCAGGGACAGCCAATCCTACGAGCAGTACTTC. Protein: CSARDSLRDSQSYEQYF.

This clonotype showed up many times. The chain combines TRBV3-1 with TRBJ1-2, with D tentatively TRBD1 (6 bases). The CDR3 sequence is 17 residues long. Trimming took 0 bases from V and 4 from J, leaving 18 bases between them. Germline V gives CDR1 LGHDT, CDR2 YNNKEL (reference sequence). The CDR3 region has the DNA TGTGCCAGCAGCCAAGATCCCGCGGGGGGGCTTACCTATGGCTACACCTTC. Protein sequence: CASSQDPAGGLTYGYTF.

The table lists this clonotype with a few counts. The chain is built from TRBV29-1 and TRBJ2-2, with 8 bases lining up with TRBD2. Germline V CDR1 and CDR2: SQVTM, ANQGSEA. This CDR3 spans 12 amino acids. V gave up 7 bases and J gave up 3 bases; unmatched junction bases: 1. CDR3 nucleotides: TGCAGCGAACTAGCGGACACCGGGGAGCTGTTTTTT. Amino acid sequence: CSELADTGELFF.

By sample share, this clonotype is medium-sized (0.01 to 0.1%). The rearrangement links TRBV5-6 to TRBJ1-3; D perhaps matches TRBD1 (6 bases). Trimming cost V 4 bases and J 0 bases, with 23 bases left between them. The CDR3 has 19 amino acids. Germline V gives CDR1 SGHDT, CDR2 YYEEEE. CDR3 in amino acids: CASSGNRDGFYPSGNTIYF. The CDR3 nucleotides are TGTGCCAGCAGCGGAAACAGGGACGGATTCTACCCCTCTGGAAACACCATATATTTT.

This clonotype showed up many times. J is TRBJ2-3 and V is TRBV4-2; D is uncertain. CDR1 is LGHNA and CDR2 is YNFKEQ in the germline V gene. The CDR3 has 15 amino acids. Between the trimmed V and J ends, which lost 0 bases and 3 bases, there was a span of 10 bases. Here the CDR3 DNA reads TGTGCCAGCAGCCAAGAAGTAGCCCGGACAGATACGCAGTATTTT. It encodes CASSQEVARTDTQYF.

This clonotype counts as medium-sized (0.01 to 0.1%). This sequence joins TRBV11-2 and TRBJ2-2, with unresolved D. The V end was cut by 4 bases, the J end by 7 bases, with 4 bases between. In germline, CDR1 is SGHAT, CDR2 FQNNGV. CDR3 length: 11 amino acids. The chain's CDR3 is CASSSFGELFF. DNA for the CDR3: TGTGCCAGCAGCTCCTTCGGGGAGCTGTTTTTT.

This clonotype was counted between two and nine times. This CDR3 reads CASSRGTGGSDNQPQHF. The CDR3 DNA is TGTGCCAGCAGCCGGGGGACAGGGGGGAGTGACAATCAGCCCCAGCATTTT. The V call is TRBV27, the J call TRBJ1-5; the match to TRBD1 covers 11 bases. The CDR3 sequence is 17 residues long. CDR1 is MNHEY, CDR2 SMNVEV, per germline (reference sequence). The trim removed 6 bases at V and 3 bases at J, leaving 10 bases unmatched.

This clonotype occurred many times. The chain is built from TRBV20-1 and TRBJ2-1; D ambiguous. There are 13 residues in the CDR3. Germline V gene sequence: CDR1 DFQATT, CDR2 SNEGSKA (reference sequence). Trimming pared 6 bases from V and 5 bases from J, leaving 14 bases between. CDR3 residues: CSASTGIDNEQFF. In DNA, the CDR3 is TGCAGTGCCTCGACTGGGATCGACAATGAGCAGTTCTTC.

The chain recombines TRBV7-2 with TRBJ1-4; the D gene is possibly TRBD1 (5 bases). The CDR3 is 14 residues long. CDR1 is SGHTA and CDR2 is FQGNSA in the germline V gene. V lost 5 bases and J 5 bases, leaving 12 bases between the germline ends. CDR3 bases: TGTGCCAGCAGCCATTCGGGGCTAAATGAAAAACTGTTTTTT. It codes for CASSHSGLNEKLFF.

CDR3 DNA sequence: TGTGCCAGCATTAACGGTGGGGGTGGCACTGAAGCTTTCTTT. This gives the protein CASINGGGGTEAFF. The V and J genes are TRBV2 and TRBJ1-1, with a tentative D call TRBD1 (5 bases). This CDR3 is built from 14 residues. V dropped 7 bases and J dropped 4 bases, with 16 bases sitting between them. Germline CDR1 and CDR2: SNHLY and FYNNEI.

The rearrangement joins TRBV5-4 to TRBJ2-3; 9 positions match TRBD2. V dropped 2 bases and J dropped 2; count of bases not matched to a gene: 9. This CDR3 spans 17 amino acids. Germline V CDR1 and CDR2: SGHNT, YYREEE (reference sequence). CDR3 amino acids: CASSFWRGGPLTDTQYF. The CDR3 nucleotides read TGTGCCAGCAGCTTTTGGCGGGGGGGCCCTCTCACAGATACGCAGTATTTT.